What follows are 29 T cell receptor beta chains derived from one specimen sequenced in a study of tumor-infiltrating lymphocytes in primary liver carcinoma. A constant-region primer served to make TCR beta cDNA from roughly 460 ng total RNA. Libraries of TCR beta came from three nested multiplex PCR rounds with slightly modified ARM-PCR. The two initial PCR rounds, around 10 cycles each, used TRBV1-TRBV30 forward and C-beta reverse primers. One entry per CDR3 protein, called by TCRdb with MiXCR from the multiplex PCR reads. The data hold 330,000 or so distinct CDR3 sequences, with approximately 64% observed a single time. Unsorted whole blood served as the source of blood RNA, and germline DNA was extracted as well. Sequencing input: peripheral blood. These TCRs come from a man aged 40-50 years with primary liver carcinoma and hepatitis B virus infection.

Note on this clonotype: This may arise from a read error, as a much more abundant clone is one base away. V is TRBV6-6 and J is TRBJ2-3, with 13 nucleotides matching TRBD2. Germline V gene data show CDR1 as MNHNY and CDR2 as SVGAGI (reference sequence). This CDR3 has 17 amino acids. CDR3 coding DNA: TGTGCCAGCATGGGGTGGGGACTAGCGGGACGCACAGATATGCAGTATTTT. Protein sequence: CASMGWGLAGRTDMQYF.

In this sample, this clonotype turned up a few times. The CDR3: CASSDSGQGFSGANVLTF. The CDR3 bases are TGTGCCAGCAGCGACTCGGGACAGGGTTTCTCTGGGGCCAACGTCCTGACTTTC. V gene TRBV6-6 combines with J gene TRBJ2-6, with 9 nucleotides matching TRBD1. The germline V gene has CDR1 MNHNY and CDR2 SVGAGI (reference sequence). The CDR3 is 18 amino acids. V was clipped by 6 bases and J by 0 bases; unmatched bases: 9.

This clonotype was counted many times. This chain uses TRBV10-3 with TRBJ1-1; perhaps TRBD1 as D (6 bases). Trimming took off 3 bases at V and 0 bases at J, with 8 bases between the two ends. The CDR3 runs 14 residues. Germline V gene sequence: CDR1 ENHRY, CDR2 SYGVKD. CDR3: CAISDGQMNTEAFF. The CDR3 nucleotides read TGTGCCATCAGTGACGGACAGATGAACACTGAAGCTTTCTTT.

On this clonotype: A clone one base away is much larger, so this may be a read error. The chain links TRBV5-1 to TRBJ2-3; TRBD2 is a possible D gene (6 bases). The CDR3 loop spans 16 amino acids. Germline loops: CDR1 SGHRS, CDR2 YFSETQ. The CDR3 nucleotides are TGCGCCAGCAGATTGGCAGCGGGTTATAGCACAGATACGCAGTATTTT. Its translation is CASRLAAGYSTDTQYF.

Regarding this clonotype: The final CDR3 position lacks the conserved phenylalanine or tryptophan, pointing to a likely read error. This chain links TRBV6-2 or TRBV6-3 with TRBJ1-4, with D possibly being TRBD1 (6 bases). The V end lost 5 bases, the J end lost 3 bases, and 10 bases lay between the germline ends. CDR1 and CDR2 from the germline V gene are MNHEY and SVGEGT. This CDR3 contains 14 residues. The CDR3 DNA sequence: TGTGCCAGCAGTCTGCGGGGGCCTAATGAAAAACTGTTTTTG. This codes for CASSLRGPNEKLFL.

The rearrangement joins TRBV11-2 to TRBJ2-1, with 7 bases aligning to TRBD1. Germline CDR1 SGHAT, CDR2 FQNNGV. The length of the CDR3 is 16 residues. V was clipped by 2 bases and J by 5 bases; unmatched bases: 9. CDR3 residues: CASSLMSGQENNEQFF. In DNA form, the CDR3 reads TGTGCCAGCAGCTTAATGTCCGGACAGGAGAACAATGAGCAGTTCTTC.

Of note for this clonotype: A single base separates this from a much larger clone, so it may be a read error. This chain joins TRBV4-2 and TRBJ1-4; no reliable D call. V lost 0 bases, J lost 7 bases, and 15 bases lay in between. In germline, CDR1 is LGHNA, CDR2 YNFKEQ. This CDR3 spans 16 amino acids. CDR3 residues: CASSQEARPACEKLFF. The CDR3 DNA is TGTGCCAGCAGCCAAGAGGCGAGGCCGGCGTGTGAAAAACTGTTTTTT.

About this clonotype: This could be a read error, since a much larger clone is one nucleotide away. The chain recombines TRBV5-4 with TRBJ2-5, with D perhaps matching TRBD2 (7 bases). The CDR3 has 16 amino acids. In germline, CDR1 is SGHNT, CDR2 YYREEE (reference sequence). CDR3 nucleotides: TGTGCCTGCAGCTTGGTTGGCGGGGGCCAACAAGAGACCCAGTACTTC. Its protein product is CACSLVGGGQQETQYF.

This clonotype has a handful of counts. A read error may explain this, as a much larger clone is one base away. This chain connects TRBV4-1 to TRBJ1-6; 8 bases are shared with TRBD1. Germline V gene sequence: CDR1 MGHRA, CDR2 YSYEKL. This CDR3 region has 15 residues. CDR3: CASGHSGGLDSPLHF. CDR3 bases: TGCGCCAGCGGCCATTCAGGGGGCCTGGATTCACCCCTCCACTTT.

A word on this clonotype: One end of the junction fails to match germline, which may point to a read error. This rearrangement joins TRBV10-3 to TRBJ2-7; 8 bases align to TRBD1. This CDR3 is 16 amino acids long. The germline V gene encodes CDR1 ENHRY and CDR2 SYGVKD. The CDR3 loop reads CAIKRGQETSPYEQHF. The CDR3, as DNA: TGTGCCATCAAGAGGGGACAGGAGACCAGCCCCTACGAGCAGCACTTC.

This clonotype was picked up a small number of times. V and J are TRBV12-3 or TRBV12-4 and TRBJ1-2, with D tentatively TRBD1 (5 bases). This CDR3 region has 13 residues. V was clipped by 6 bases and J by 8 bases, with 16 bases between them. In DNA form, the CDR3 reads TGTGCCAGCAGCCCAATTGGGGGTTACGGCTACACCTTC. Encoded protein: CASSPIGGYGYTF.

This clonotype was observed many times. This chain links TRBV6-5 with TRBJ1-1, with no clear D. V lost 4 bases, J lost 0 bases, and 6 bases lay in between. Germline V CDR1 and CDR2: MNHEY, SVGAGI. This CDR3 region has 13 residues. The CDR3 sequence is CASSSTVNTEAFF. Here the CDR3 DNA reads TGTGCCAGCAGTTCTACAGTGAACACTGAAGCTTTCTTT.

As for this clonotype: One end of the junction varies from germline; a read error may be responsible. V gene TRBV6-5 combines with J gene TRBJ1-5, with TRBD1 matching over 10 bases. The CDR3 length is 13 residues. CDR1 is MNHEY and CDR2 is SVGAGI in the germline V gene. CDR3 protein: CVSGTGGNQPQHF. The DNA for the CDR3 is TGTGTCAGCGGGACAGGGGGCAATCAGCCCCAGCATTTT.

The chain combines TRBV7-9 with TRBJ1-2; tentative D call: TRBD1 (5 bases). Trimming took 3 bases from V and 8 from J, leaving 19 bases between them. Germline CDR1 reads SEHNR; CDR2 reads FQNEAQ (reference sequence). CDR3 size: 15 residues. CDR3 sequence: CASSFSWGHLGGYTF. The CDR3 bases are TGTGCCAGCAGCTTCAGTTGGGGCCACCTTGGGGGCTACACCTTC.

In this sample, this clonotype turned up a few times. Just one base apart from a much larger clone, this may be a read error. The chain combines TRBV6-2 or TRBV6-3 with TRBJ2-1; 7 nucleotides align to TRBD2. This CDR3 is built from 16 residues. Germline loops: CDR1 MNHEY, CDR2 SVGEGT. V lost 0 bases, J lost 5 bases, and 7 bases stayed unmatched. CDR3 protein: CASSYSVTSIHNEQFF. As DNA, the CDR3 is TGTGCCAGCAGTTACTCCGTGACTAGCATTCACAATGAGCAGTTCTTC.

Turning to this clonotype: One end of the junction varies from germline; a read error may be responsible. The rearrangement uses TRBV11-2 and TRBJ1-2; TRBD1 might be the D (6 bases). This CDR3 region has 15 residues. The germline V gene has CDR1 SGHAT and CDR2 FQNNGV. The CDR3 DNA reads TGTGCAGCAGCTTCAAACAGGGTATCTGGCTATGGCTACGCCTTC. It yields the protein CAAASNRVSGYGYAF.

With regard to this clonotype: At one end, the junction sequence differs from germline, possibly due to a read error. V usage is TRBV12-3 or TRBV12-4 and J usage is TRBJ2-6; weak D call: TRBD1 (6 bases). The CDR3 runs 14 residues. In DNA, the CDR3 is TGTGCCAGCAGCTCAGGGGCTGGGGCCAACGTCCCGACTTTC. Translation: CASSSGAGANVPTF.

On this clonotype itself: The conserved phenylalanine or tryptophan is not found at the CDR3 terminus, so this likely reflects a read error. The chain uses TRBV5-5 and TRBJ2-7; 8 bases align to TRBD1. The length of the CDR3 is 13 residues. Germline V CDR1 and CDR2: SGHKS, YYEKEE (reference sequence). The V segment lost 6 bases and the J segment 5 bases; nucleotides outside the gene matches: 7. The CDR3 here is CASNYRTGNEQYS. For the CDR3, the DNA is TGTGCCAGCAACTATAGGACAGGGAACGAGCAGTACTCC.

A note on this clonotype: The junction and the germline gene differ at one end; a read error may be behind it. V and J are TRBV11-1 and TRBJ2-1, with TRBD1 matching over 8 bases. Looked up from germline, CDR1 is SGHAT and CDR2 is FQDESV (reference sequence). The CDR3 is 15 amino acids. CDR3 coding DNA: TGTGCCAGCAGCGATTGGACAGGGTGGTACAATGAGCAATTCTTC. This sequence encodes CASSDWTGWYNEQFF.

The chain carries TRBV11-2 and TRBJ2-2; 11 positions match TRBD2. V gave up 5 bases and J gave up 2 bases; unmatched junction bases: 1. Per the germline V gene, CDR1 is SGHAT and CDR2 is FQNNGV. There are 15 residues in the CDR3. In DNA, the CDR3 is TGTGCCAGCAGCCTAGCGGGGGGTAACACCGGGGAGCTGTTTTTT. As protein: CASSLAGGNTGELFF.

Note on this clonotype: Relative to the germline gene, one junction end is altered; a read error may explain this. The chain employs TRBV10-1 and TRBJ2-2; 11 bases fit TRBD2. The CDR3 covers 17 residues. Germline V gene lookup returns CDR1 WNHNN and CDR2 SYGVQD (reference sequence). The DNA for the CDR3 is TGCGCCAGCAGTGACGGGACTAGCGGCTATAGCACCGGGAAGCTGTTTTTT. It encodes CASSDGTSGYSTGKLFF.

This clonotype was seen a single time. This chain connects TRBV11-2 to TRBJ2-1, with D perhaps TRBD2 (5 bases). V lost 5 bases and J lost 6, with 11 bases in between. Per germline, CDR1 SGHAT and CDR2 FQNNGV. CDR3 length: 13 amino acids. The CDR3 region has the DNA TGTGCCAGCAGCATAGGTCGGGGCAATGAGCAGTTCTTC. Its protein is CASSIGRGNEQFF.

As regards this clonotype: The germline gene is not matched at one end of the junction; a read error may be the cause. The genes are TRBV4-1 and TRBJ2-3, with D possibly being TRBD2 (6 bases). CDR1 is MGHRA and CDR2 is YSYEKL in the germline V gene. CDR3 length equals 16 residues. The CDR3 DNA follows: TGCGCCAGCAGCCCCCTTGGCGGGATATTTTCGGATATGCAGTATTTT. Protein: CASSPLGGIFSDMQYF.

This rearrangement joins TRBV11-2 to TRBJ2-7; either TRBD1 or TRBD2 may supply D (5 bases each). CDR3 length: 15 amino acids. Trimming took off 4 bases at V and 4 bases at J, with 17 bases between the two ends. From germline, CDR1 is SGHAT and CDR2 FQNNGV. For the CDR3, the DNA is TGTGCCAGCAGCTCCAGAGGGGAGTACTCATACGAGCAGTACTTC. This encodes CASSSRGEYSYEQYF.

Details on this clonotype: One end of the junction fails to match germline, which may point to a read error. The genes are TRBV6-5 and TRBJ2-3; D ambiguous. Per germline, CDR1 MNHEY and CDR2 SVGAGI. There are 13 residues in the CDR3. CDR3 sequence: CVSSYSLLDTQYF. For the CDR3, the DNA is TGTGTCAGCAGTTACTCGTTGCTGGATACGCAGTATTTT.

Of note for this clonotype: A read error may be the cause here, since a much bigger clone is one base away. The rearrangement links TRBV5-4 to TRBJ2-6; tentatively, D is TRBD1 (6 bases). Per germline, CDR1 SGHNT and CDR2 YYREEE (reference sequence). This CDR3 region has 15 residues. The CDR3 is CASSAAGAGANALTF. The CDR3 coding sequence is TGTGCCAGCAGCGCCGCAGGGGCTGGGGCCAACGCCCTGACTTTC.

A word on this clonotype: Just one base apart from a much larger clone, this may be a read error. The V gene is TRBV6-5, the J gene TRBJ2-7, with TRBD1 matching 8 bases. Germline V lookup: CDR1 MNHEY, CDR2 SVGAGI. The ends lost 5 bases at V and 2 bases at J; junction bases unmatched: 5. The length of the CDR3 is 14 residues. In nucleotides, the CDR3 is TGTGCCAGCAGTAATGACAGGGGCCCCTACGAGCAGTACTTC. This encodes CASSNDRGPYEQYF.

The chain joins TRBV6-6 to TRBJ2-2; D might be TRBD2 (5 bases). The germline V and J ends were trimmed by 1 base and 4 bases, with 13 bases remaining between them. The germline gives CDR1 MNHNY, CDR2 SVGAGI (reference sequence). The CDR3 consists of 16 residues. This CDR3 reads CASSYFGNATTGELFF. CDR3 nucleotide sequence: TGTGCCAGCAGTTACTTCGGGAACGCGACCACCGGGGAGCTGTTTTTT.

The CDR3 here is CASSSSGTTDTQYF. CDR3 DNA sequence: TGTGCCAGTAGTTCTAGCGGGACCACAGATACGCAGTATTTT. This sequence joins TRBV19 and TRBJ2-3; 9 bases are a match to TRBD2. Germline trimming cut 5 bases from V and 2 bases from J; bases unmatched to any gene: 2. Per germline, CDR1 LNHDA and CDR2 SQIVND (reference sequence). The CDR3 totals 14 residues.